Below, one T cell receptor (beta chain) is given with its context. Germline V lookup: CDR1 LGHNA, CDR2 YNFKEQ. Deletions cut 2 bases from V and 11 bases from J, with 21 bases between. The CDR3 covers 15 residues. These data are taken from a study of CD8 T cells in Susac syndrome. RNA amounts of about 0.5 to 1 ug underwent reverse transcription with random hexamers. TCRdb re-derived calls from the immunoSEQ multiplex PCR reads in MiXCR, one entry per CDR3 protein. This table has about 120,000 distinct CDR3 sequences, around nine tenths appearing once. Sequencing of TCR beta covered CD8+ and CD4+ T cells obtained from blood.

This chain uses TRBV4-2 with TRBJ1-1, with a weak D call TRBD1 (5 bases). The receptor was isolated from a human donor in good health. The sequenced material came from CD4+ T cells from PBMCs. CDR3 loop: CASSQLLGGSEKAFF. In DNA form, the CDR3 reads TGTGCCAGCAGCCAACTCCTCGGGGGATCAGAAAAGGCTTTCTTT.